Shown below are 19 T cell receptor beta chains from a single sample sequenced in a study of shared clonotypes between healthy human individuals. Only in-frame clones appear in the TCRdb table, and some are missing; sequencing was by immunoSEQ multiplex PCR. The profile shows about 1.1 million clones, around three quarters of them singletons. Sequencing input: memory CD4+ T cells from PBMCs. The subset denotes: CD45RA-negative fraction. The receptors stem from a man aged 18 to 29 in good health. Some clones in this sample may be carry-over from other donors' samples.

This chain joins TRBV28 and TRBJ1-5, with D unclear. The CDR3 runs to 14 residues. The V and J ends lost 3 bases and 5 bases respectively, with 11 bases between them. Germline CDR1 reads MDHEN; CDR2 reads SYDVKM. This chain's CDR3 is CASSFDPTHQPQHF. CDR3 nucleotides: TGTGCCAGCAGTTTTGATCCTACTCATCAGCCCCAGCATTTT. Together with reference TRBV28 and TRBJ1-5, the CDR3 gives the full variable domain: DVKVTQSSRYLVKRTGEKVFLECVQDMDHENMFWYRQDPGLGLRLIYFSYDVKMKEKGDIPEGYSVSREKKERFSLILESASTNQTSMYLCASSFDPTHQPQHFGDGTRLSIL.

V usage is TRBV7-6 and J usage is TRBJ2-7; 7 positions match TRBD2. Germline assignment: CDR1 SGHVS and CDR2 FNYEAQ. The CDR3 sequence is 14 residues long. J was trimmed by 5 bases and V by 1 base; bases with no gene match: 5. The CDR3 nucleotides read TGTGCCAGCAGCTTAGGCGGGAGTCCCAACGAGCAGTACTTC. Translating it yields CASSLGGSPNEQYF.

This clone was counted many times. This chain connects TRBV4-3 to TRBJ1-2; the D gene is possibly TRBD1 (5 bases). Trimming removed 0 bases at V and 7 bases at J, with 12 bases between. The CDR3 totals 14 residues. Germline values: CDR1 LGHNA, CDR2 YSLEER. The CDR3 here is CASSQDGGKAGYTF. CDR3 in DNA: TGCGCCAGCAGCCAAGATGGGGGGAAGGCTGGCTACACCTTC.

CDR3 protein: CASSDRGNRVAGNTIYF. In nucleotides, the CDR3 is TGTGCCAGCAGCGATAGGGGAAACAGGGTTGCTGGAAACACCATATATTTT. The chain links TRBV28 to TRBJ1-3, with D possibly matching TRBD1 (6 bases). Trimming cost V 6 bases and J 2 bases, with 20 bases left between them. This CDR3 is built from 17 residues. Germline assignment: CDR1 MDHEN and CDR2 SYDVKM.

The rearrangement joins TRBV4-2 to TRBJ1-1; TRBD1 matches at 7 bases. The CDR3 is 16 amino acids. CDR1 and CDR2 (germline): LGHNA, YNFKEQ. V shed 1 base, J shed 2 bases, and the junction held 7 bases outside the gene matches. The CDR3 region has the DNA TGTGCCAGCAGCCAAGGGTATACAGGGGTAAACACTGAAGCTTTCTTT. This codes for CASSQGYTGVNTEAFF.

This chain joins TRBV4-1 and TRBJ1-2; 8 bases agree with TRBD1. V lost 2 bases, J lost 4 bases, and 6 bases stayed unmatched. CDR3 length: 15 residues. Germline V gene sequence: CDR1 MGHRA, CDR2 YSYEKL. The CDR3 protein is CASSQTGGVSYGYTF. In DNA, the CDR3 is TGCGCCAGCAGCCAAACAGGGGGAGTCAGCTATGGCTACACCTTC.

This clone appeared a few times. The V gene is TRBV30, the J gene TRBJ1-1; D not resolved. The length of the CDR3 is 13 residues. Trimming stripped 0 bases from V and 1 base from J, with 6 bases between. CDR1 and CDR2 (germline): GTSNPN, SVGIG (reference sequence). CDR3 DNA: TGTGCCTGGAGTGTACGGGAGAACACTGAAGCTTTCTTT. Encoded protein: CAWSVRENTEAFF. Full variable domain (remainder filled in from reference TRBV30 and TRBJ1-1): SQTIHQWPATLVQPVGSPLSLECTVEGTSNPNLYWYRQAAGRGLQLLFYSVGIGQISSEVPQNLSASRPQDRQFILSSKKLLLSDSGFYLCAWSVRENTEAFFGQGTRLTVV.

The chain combines TRBV28 with TRBJ1-3; no definite D call. This CDR3 comprises 15 residues. Germline CDR1 is MDHEN and CDR2 is SYDVKM. V was clipped by 5 bases and J by 0 bases, with 11 bases between them. Here the CDR3 reads CASSTQPLSGNTIYF. The CDR3 DNA is TGTGCCAGCAGTACACAGCCTCTCTCTGGAAACACCATATATTTT.

This clone showed up just a few times. The chain couples TRBV5-1 to TRBJ1-2; 7 bases fit TRBD1. The trim removed 3 bases at V and 4 bases at J, leaving 9 bases unmatched. The CDR3 loop spans 15 amino acids. Germline V gene sequence: CDR1 SGHRS, CDR2 YFSETQ. DNA for the CDR3: TGCGCCAGCAGCTATACGACAGGGTCTAGCTATGGCTACACCTTC. The encoded protein is CASSYTTGSSYGYTF.

The chain employs TRBV5-8 and TRBJ2-3; weak D call: TRBD1 (6 bases). The CDR3 sequence is 15 residues long. Trimming stripped 6 bases from V and 4 bases from J, with 18 bases between. Germline CDR1 SGHTS, CDR2 YDEGEE. The chain's CDR3 is CASNMQGLGADTQYF. The CDR3 nucleotides read TGTGCCAGCAACATGCAGGGGTTGGGCGCAGATACGCAGTATTTT.

The V gene is TRBV11-2, the J gene TRBJ1-2; 7 nucleotides agree with TRBD1. Germline CDR1 reads SGHAT; CDR2 reads FQNNGV. The length of the CDR3 is 13 residues. V gave up 2 bases and J gave up 6 bases; unmatched junction bases: 3. The CDR3 DNA follows: TGTGCCAGCAGCTTATCGACAGGGCATGGCTACACCTTC. Amino acids: CASSLSTGHGYTF.

The V and J genes are TRBV5-6 and TRBJ1-1; D remains ambiguous. With 4 bases removed from V and 0 bases from J, the gap between germline ends came to 16 bases. The CDR3 contains 16 residues. Germline-derived CDR1 and CDR2 are SGHDT and YYEEEE. The CDR3 bases are TGTGCCAGCAGCCCGCCCCCTCGTGGGGTGAACACTGAAGCTTTCTTT. Its translation is CASSPPPRGVNTEAFF.

The genes are TRBV7-3 and TRBJ2-3; D unclear. Germline CDR1 is SGHTA and CDR2 is FQGTGA. Between the trimmed V and J ends, which lost 3 bases and 6 bases, there was a span of 13 bases. The CDR3 is 14 amino acids. The CDR3 DNA reads as TGTGCCAGCAGCTTGGGCCCGCCCGGGGATACGCAGTATTTT. Translating gives CASSLGPPGDTQYF.

The genes are TRBV4-1 and TRBJ1-4; tentatively, D is TRBD1 (6 bases). This CDR3 contains 15 residues. V was pared by 3 bases and J by 7 bases, with 15 bases between. The V gene's germline CDR1 is MGHRA and CDR2 YSYEKL. CDR3 bases: TGCGCCAGCAGCCAGGAAGGGACACTAGGTGAAAAACTGTTTTTT. Amino acids: CASSQEGTLGEKLFF.

As to this clone: The likely explanation is a read error, given a far larger clone one base away. V usage is TRBV30 and J usage is TRBJ2-5; maybe TRBD1 (5 bases). In germline, CDR1 is GTSNPN, CDR2 SVGIG (reference sequence). This CDR3 contains 15 residues. CDR3 sequence (DNA): TGTGCCTGGAGTGTACTCGGACACGGCCAAGAGGCCCAGTACTTC. It yields the protein CAWSVLGHGQEAQYF.

The gene calls are TRBV7-8 and TRBJ1-4, with D possibly being TRBD1 (5 bases). The CDR3 runs to 16 residues. CDR1 SGHVS and CDR2 FQNEAQ come from the germline V gene. The V gene lost 5 bases and the J gene lost 0 bases, with 13 bases spanning the gap. CDR3 amino acids: CASSHYGGATNEKLFF. The CDR3, as DNA: TGTGCCAGCAGCCATTATGGGGGTGCAACTAATGAAAAACTGTTTTTT.

DNA of the CDR3: TGTGCCAGCAGCTTAGCGGGAGAGTGGGGTAATGGGCAGTATTTT. Its protein is CASSLAGEWGNGQYF. The chain joins TRBV7-6 to TRBJ2-3; maybe TRBD2 (5 bases). Trimming removed 0 bases at V and 11 bases at J, with 18 bases between. This CDR3 has 15 residues. Germline lookup yields CDR1 SGHVS and CDR2 FNYEAQ.

CDR3 coding DNA: TGTGCCAGCAGCGGGGGCGGGAGCTCCTACAATGAGCAGTTCTTC. Its protein is CASSGGGSSYNEQFF. The V gene is TRBV11-2, the J gene TRBJ2-1; possible D gene TRBD2, 7 bases. V was shortened by 5 bases and J by 0 bases, with 11 bases between the two germline ends. Germline CDR1 reads SGHAT; CDR2 reads FQNNGV. CDR3 length: 15 residues.

This clone showed up just once. This same CDR3 is encoded by further DNA sequences in the sample. This sequence joins TRBV5-1 and TRBJ2-6; D is undetermined. The CDR3 contains 15 residues. Trimming shortened V by 0 bases and J by 3 bases, and 7 bases separated the two germline ends. Germline V gene data show CDR1 as SGHRS and CDR2 as YFSETQ. The CDR3 here is CASSLVGLGANVLTF. For the CDR3, the DNA is TGCGCCAGCAGCTTGGTAGGGCTTGGGGCCAACGTCCTGACTTTC.